This entry features one T cell receptor (beta chain) sequence. The V gene lost 3 bases and the J gene lost 5 bases, with 10 bases spanning the gap. CDR1 and CDR2 from the germline V gene are SEHNR and FQNEAQ (reference sequence). This CDR3 has 13 amino acids. This sample was taken from a study of T cell responses to AZD1222 COVID-19 vaccine. For the study at large: Timing groups of about 4 and about 12 weeks for second doses were pooled.

This table comes from immunoSEQ multiplex PCR, and its TCRdb copy is limited to in-frame clones, with some not included. The data contain about 140,000 clones, more than 85% of them seen just once; the ten biggest clones take up 2.3%. The material sequenced was peripheral blood, taken on day 0 of AZD1222 vaccination. The rearrangement joins TRBV7-9 to TRBJ1-2, with D possibly TRBD1 on 5 matching bases. The sequence was collected from an adult in good health. In DNA, the CDR3 is TGTGCCAGCAGCTTTCGGGGACGTTATGGCTACACCTTC. Residues: CASSFRGRYGYTF.